There are a few counts of the clone carrying this T cell receptor beta chain. The antigen remains undetermined. CDR3 length equals 14 residues. Looked up from germline, CDR1 is SGHTA and CDR2 is FQGNSA. Deletions cut 4 bases from V and 2 bases from J, with 11 bases between. This sample is part of a study of ipilimumab plus nivolumab after autologous stem cell transplantation. Study information: A median of about eight nivolumab and 5 or 6 ipilimumab doses were given. DLBCL patients had primary refractory or relapsed disease.

The data were produced by immunoSEQ multiplex PCR, yet TCRdb's version contains in-frame clones alone and is incomplete. This table holds around 84,000 clones, nearly 85% found once. Study conclusions and caveats: Authors suggest TCR repertoire, Treg phenotype and gut microbiota support further study.

The chain combines TRBV7-2 with TRBJ1-1; D may be TRBD1 (6 bases). The sequence was collected from a male donor with diffuse large B-cell lymphoma. This specimen consisted of PBMCs, obtained in a trial of ipilimumab plus nivolumab as post-transplant consolidation. The CDR3 DNA reads as TGTGCCAGCAGCTACCGGGACATCAACACTGAAGCTTTCTTT. Residues: CASSYRDINTEAFF. Full variable domain (missing parts from reference TRBV7-2 and TRBJ1-1): GAGVSQSPSNKVTEKGKDVELRCDPISGHTALYWYRQSLGQGLEFLIYFQGNSAPDKSGLPSDRFSAERTGGSVSTLTIQRTQQEDSAVYLCASSYRDINTEAFFGQGTRLTVV.